Shown below are 15 T cell receptor beta chains from a single sample sequenced in a study of blood T cell repertoires in COVID-19. Libraries were prepared by immunoSEQ multiplex PCR; TCRdb keeps only in-frame clonotypes and omits some of them. The sample has a few hundred thousand clones; around 90% are singletons. Sequencing was done on a sample of peripheral blood. Receptor source: a woman between 40 and 55 years old who had recovered from COVID-19.

The V and J genes are TRBV7-8 and TRBJ2-1; 7 bases match TRBD2. Germline loops: CDR1 SGHVS, CDR2 FQNEAQ. CDR3 length: 15 residues. J lost 3 bases, V lost 2 bases, and 4 bases had no gene match. The CDR3 nucleotides are TGTGCCAGCAGCTTACTCAGCGGGAACTACAATGAGCAGTTCTTC. Translation gives CASSLLSGNYNEQFF.

V and J are TRBV29-1 and TRBJ2-7; TRBD1 aligns across 8 bases. The CDR3 consists of 12 residues. The germline CDR1 and CDR2 sequences are SQVTM and ANQGSEA. The V segment lost 4 bases and the J segment 5 bases; nucleotides outside the gene matches: 4. The CDR3 DNA is TGCAGCGTTGGCCAGGGGGCCCACGAGCAGTACTTC. Encoded protein: CSVGQGAHEQYF.

V usage is TRBV27 and J usage is TRBJ2-7; 9 bases align to TRBD2. The germline gives CDR1 MNHEY, CDR2 SMNVEV (reference sequence). Trimming removed 0 bases from V and 2 bases from J; junction bases left unmatched: 2. This CDR3 spans 15 amino acids. The CDR3 sequence is CASSLSPSGTYEQYF. In nucleotides, the CDR3 is TGTGCCAGCAGTTTATCGCCTAGCGGGACCTACGAGCAGTACTTC.

V gene TRBV5-4 combines with J gene TRBJ2-3; D perhaps matches TRBD2 (6 bases). Germline V gene lookup returns CDR1 SGHNT and CDR2 YYREEE (reference sequence). The germline V and J ends were trimmed by 0 bases and 10 bases, with 24 bases remaining between them. This CDR3 is 17 amino acids long. CDR3 DNA: TGTGCCAGCAGCTTGGTGGGCCCAGCGATTCCGGGGGTCGCGCAGTATTTT. This translates into CASSLVGPAIPGVAQYF.

This chain links TRBV11-2 with TRBJ2-7; D remains unclear. This CDR3 region has 13 residues. Trimming took 3 bases from V and 3 from J, leaving 9 bases between them. Germline CDR1 reads SGHAT; CDR2 reads FQNNGV. CDR3 sequence (DNA): TGTGCCAGCAGCTTTCGCGGCGGCTACGAGCAGTACTTC. Translating it yields CASSFRGGYEQYF.

The chain couples TRBV30 to TRBJ2-5; 7 nucleotides align to TRBD1. Germline loops: CDR1 GTSNPN, CDR2 SVGIG (reference sequence). V shed 3 bases and J 2 bases; nucleotides not matched to a gene: 3. The CDR3 is made up of 13 amino acids. This CDR3 is CAWSRGLQETQYF. The CDR3 DNA reads as TGTGCCTGGAGCAGGGGGTTACAAGAGACCCAGTACTTC.

The rearrangement joins TRBV7-3 to TRBJ2-3; 10 nucleotides agree with TRBD2. Looked up from germline, CDR1 is SGHTA and CDR2 is FQGTGA. The CDR3 covers 15 residues. The J segment lost 5 bases and the V segment lost 4 bases, leaving 6 bases of the junction unmatched. The CDR3 DNA follows: TGTGCCAGCAGCTCATGGACTAGCGGACTAGATACGCAGTATTTT. It encodes CASSSWTSGLDTQYF.

V is TRBV28 and J is TRBJ1-4; maybe TRBD1 (6 bases). The CDR3 spans 14 residues. Deletions cut 3 bases from V and 7 bases from J, with 12 bases between. CDR1 and CDR2 (germline): MDHEN, SYDVKM. CDR3 in DNA: TGTGCCAGCAGTTTCGCACAGGGCGGTGAAAAACTGTTTTTT. It specifies CASSFAQGGEKLFF.

This rearrangement joins TRBV7-3 to TRBJ1-3; the D gene is possibly TRBD1 (5 bases). The germline V gene encodes CDR1 SGHTA and CDR2 FQGTGA. V was shortened by 1 base and J by 0 bases, with 7 bases between the two germline ends. The CDR3 is 15 residues long. The CDR3 DNA sequence: TGTGCCAGCAGCTTAATGGGGGGCTCTGGAAACACCATATATTTT. Protein: CASSLMGGSGNTIYF.

The V call is TRBV5-6, the J call TRBJ2-5; 13 bases align to TRBD2. The germline V gene encodes CDR1 SGHDT and CDR2 YYEEEE. CDR3 length equals 17 residues. V was clipped by 0 bases and J by 1 base; unmatched bases: 3. CDR3 coding DNA: TGTGCCAGCAGCTTGGCGGGACTAGCGGGGACCCAAGAGACCCAGTACTTC. The encoded protein is CASSLAGLAGTQETQYF.

Only a few counts were recorded for this clone. The chain combines TRBV19 with TRBJ1-1; TRBD1 matches at 7 bases. The CDR3 has 15 residues. V lost 5 bases to trimming and J lost 6 bases; unmatched junction nucleotides: 12. The germline V gene encodes CDR1 LNHDA and CDR2 SQIVND (reference sequence). CDR3 sequence: CASSAPDRVRPEAFF. CDR3 coding DNA: TGTGCCAGTAGTGCCCCAGACAGGGTTCGACCTGAAGCTTTCTTT.

This clone occurred once. The chain couples TRBV7-2 to TRBJ2-1, with 9 bases aligning to TRBD2. This CDR3 spans 15 amino acids. The ends lost 0 bases at V and 6 bases at J; junction bases unmatched: 3. Germline-derived CDR1 and CDR2 are SGHTA and FQGNSA. DNA of the CDR3: TGTGCCAGCAGCTTAGCTAGCGGGGGCCCCAATGAGCAGTTCTTC. Its protein is CASSLASGGPNEQFF.

In DNA, the CDR3 is TGTGCCAGTAGTATAGATCTTCCCCCGACAGGGCAACAGTACAATGAGCAGTTCTTC. It is translated as CASSIDLPPTGQQYNEQFF. This rearrangement joins TRBV19 to TRBJ2-1; the match to TRBD1 covers 7 bases. The V and J ends lost 0 bases and 4 bases, in that order; junction bases with no gene match: 15. Germline assignment: CDR1 LNHDA and CDR2 SQIVND (reference sequence). The CDR3 runs to 19 residues.

The chain recombines TRBV28 with TRBJ2-3; the D gene is possibly TRBD2 (5 bases). The CDR3 spans 13 residues. CDR1 is MDHEN and CDR2 is SYDVKM in the germline V gene. The germline V and J ends were trimmed by 7 bases and 3 bases, with 11 bases remaining between them. This CDR3 reads CASIRRVTDTQYF. For the CDR3, the DNA is TGTGCCAGCATTAGGCGGGTTACAGATACGCAGTATTTT. Using reference TRBV28 and TRBJ2-3 for the parts outside the CDR3, the full variable domain is DVKVTQSSRYLVKRTGEKVFLECVQDMDHENMFWYRQDPGLGLRLIYFSYDVKMKEKGDIPEGYSVSREKKERFSLILESASTNQTSMYLCASIRRVTDTQYFGPGTRLTVL.

V is TRBV16 and J is TRBJ2-1; 7 bases match TRBD2. Germline-derived CDR1 and CDR2 are KGHSY and FQNENV. The V segment lost 3 bases and the J segment 12 bases; nucleotides outside the gene matches: 2. This CDR3 is 11 amino acids long. CDR3 in amino acids: CASSQGGWQFF. The CDR3 nucleotides read TGTGCCAGCAGCCAGGGAGGGTGGCAGTTCTTC. Full variable domain (rest looked up from reference TRBV16 and TRBJ2-1): GEEVAQTPKHLVRGEGQKAKLYCAPIKGHSYVFWYQQVLKNEFKFLISFQNENVFDETGMPKERFSAKCLPNSPCSLEIQATKLEDSAVYFCASSQGGWQFFGPGTRLTVL.